This T cell receptor beta chain was recorded in a study of early T cells in non-severe SARS-CoV-2 infection. Germline V gene sequence: CDR1 SGDLS, CDR2 YYNGEE. The CDR3 spans 15 residues. Trimming took 4 bases from V and 4 from J; bases not matched to a gene: 8. Each cDNA molecule carried a unique molecular identifier. TCRdb processed the 5' RACE reads anew with MiXCR; each CDR3 protein has one entry. The sample includes just under 65,000 distinct CDR3 sequences, around 11% of them seen just once. This clonotype has at least ten counts. Material: whole blood, obtained at baseline. The V and J genes are TRBV9 and TRBJ1-2; TRBD1 matches 9 bases. This clonotype was sampled from an adult who was a healthcare worker with PCR-confirmed SARS-CoV-2 infection or an uninfected control (not recorded which). CDR3: CASSRPGQGPYGYTF. The CDR3 DNA follows: TGTGCCAGCAGCCGTCCGGGACAGGGCCCCTATGGCTACACCTTC.